This T cell receptor (beta chain) originates from a study of regulatory T cells in long-lasting Graves disease (dated by TCRdb to 2020 to 2023). Study-wide context: Newly diagnosed Graves' disease patients had taken antithyroid drugs for less than 3 months. This study used TCR sequencing and RNA sequencing of peripheral blood to compare persistent Graves' disease patients against newly diagnosed Graves' disease patients. The study took place in China and was registered as a clinical trial. TCR sequencing covered some 13 persistent and 20 newly diagnosed Graves' disease patients, around 35 samples in total.

Per the publication, the time point label means: newly diagnosed GD, antithyroid drugs for less than 3 months. For both TCR sequencing and RNA sequencing, RNA was extracted from PBMCs in TRIzol. The diagnosis of Graves' disease followed American Thyroid Association guidelines. Patients for the study were recruited at an endocrinology department in Xi'an, China. Each patient gave 8.5 to 9.5 milliliters of peripheral blood, collected in an EDTA anticoagulant tube. Ficoll Paque Plus density gradient separation was used to isolate PBMCs, and no additional T cell sorting was done. An Agilent 2100 Bioanalyzer and agarose gel were used to assess RNA quality, and a NanoDrop 2000 was used to measure RNA concentration. The junction carries 7 bases between V and J, which are trimmed by 0 bases and 2 bases respectively. Counted from cysteine to phenylalanine, this CDR3 has 14 amino acids. Only the CDR3 DNA is retained, 42 bases long and in frame from the first base. CDR1 and CDR2 are drawn from the germline V gene: MNHEY, SVGEGT.

This clonotype has ten or more counts. The target of this receptor is not known. Per-base quality was not reported, and no clone a single base away is much larger than it. Beyond this particular receptor, the publication reports: Persistent Graves' disease patients showed lower TCR Shannon entropy and fewer highly expanded clones than newly diagnosed patients, suggesting clonal expansion. Preferential use of TRBV28, TRBJ1-2 and TRBJ2-5 was observed in persistent disease, whereas TRBV20-1 and TRBJ2-1 were favored in newly diagnosed disease. Sequencing and analysis were limited to the TCR beta chain. The small sample size was acknowledged by the authors as a limitation that may reduce accuracy. More public clonotypes were shared among persistent patients (roughly 2,700) than among newly diagnosed patients (more than 900). Because the primary lesion, thyroid tissue, could not be accessed, the study looked at peripheral blood alone.

The method was multiplex PCR. TCRdb lists the instrument as Illumina HiSeq 4000. iRepertoire HTBI primers and Arm-PCR amplification of CDR3 regions were used to construct TCR beta libraries. PCR products were gel purified before sequencing. Per the original workflow: Gene usage analysis of CDR3 amino acid clonotypes used the approximately 62 TRBV and about 15 TRBJ segments found across samples. COPE and FqMerger were used to merge the filtered high-quality paired reads into contigs. BLAST was used to align contigs to IMGT TRBV, TRBD and TRBJ reference genes, and CDR3 was defined according to IMGT. Highly expanded clones were defined as clonotypes with a frequency above 0.1%. Repertoire diversity was measured by Shannon entropy, and V-J evenness by the Gini coefficient. A clonotype found in more than one individual was treated as public. TCRdb ran its own pipeline on the public reads, namely fastp trimming at Q25 and MiXCR clone calling, and kept in-frame beta chains. Each CDR3 protein gets just one entry, which takes the most common genes and DNA from the rows behind it. TCRdb's processing, not the study's, gives the V and J calls here. For this sample there are 350,000 to 450,000 distinct CDR3 sequences; about a sixth appear just once. Approximately 30% of the sample lies in the top ten.

The data also belong to a second study, concerning T cells in Graves' hyperthyroidism and ophthalmopathy. The second study, in turn, reports: A patient counted as having stable Graves' hyperthyroidism if no progression to ophthalmopathy occurred over 18 months of follow-up. Hyperthyroidism patients were newly diagnosed, with disease duration under 2 months, and aged 18 to 65 years. Exclusion was applied to patients with uncontrolled infections, other autoimmune diseases, pregnancy or lactation. Diagnoses relied on clinical symptoms, serum thyroxine and TRAb, thyroid ultrasound and orbital computed tomography. The first round of RT-PCR for the TCR CDR3 was performed with the HTBI primer set and the Qiagen OneStep RT-PCR kit. Most expanded thyroid clonotypes (frequency above 0.001) were also detected in blood, suggesting blood repertoires may reflect thyroid immune responses. Ophthalmopathy was separated from stable hyperthyroidism by a 13 V-J signature model, with just over 85% sensitivity and roughly 81% specificity obtained in cross-validation and 80%/75% obtained in testing. In validation, the model predicted progression to ophthalmopathy with around 71% sensitivity and 72% to 75% specificity, a median of 6.5 months before onset. To identify TCR V-J signatures that set the groups apart, the researchers used a discovery cohort of 100 patients, made up of some 41 with Graves' ophthalmopathy and some 56 with stable Graves' hyperthyroidism. Prospective prediction of ophthalmopathy was tested in an independent validation cohort of under 20 hyperthyroidism patients and 15 to 17 patients who later progressed to ophthalmopathy. The roughly 100 discovery patients were divided at random into training and test sets in a 7:3 ratio. In six Graves' hyperthyroidism patients, the study also compared T-cell repertoires from thyroid tissue with T-cell repertoires from blood. Following sampling, methimazole starting at 30 mg daily was given to hyperthyroidism patients, and high-dose intravenous methylprednisolone was given to ophthalmopathy patients. The libraries were constructed in a second round of multiplex PCR and then size-selected and purified. Libraries were sequenced paired-end with 100 bp reads on an Illumina HiSeq2000. SOAPnuke was used to process the raw data, throwing out any read that contained adapters or uncalled bases, had a mean Phred below 15, or lacked an exact constant-primer or identifier match. High-quality paired reads were merged with COPE v1.2.5, and unique nucleotide sequences were defined as clonotypes. MiTCR v1.1 was used to align clonotypes to the IMGT TRBV, TRBD and TRBJ reference segments. The analysis included only V-J combinations with a frequency above 0.0001, which together covered 99% to 99.2% of the repertoires. A TCS score was defined as the ratio of F50 (clonal expansion) to E x V (chaos), with BLOSUM62-based TCRdist applied between CDR3 peptides within each V-J. Welch's t-statistics and random forest reduced roughly 500 V-J features to roughly 13, which were used in a naive Bayes classifier (R e1071). Sample size was not statistically predetermined, and blinding of investigators to group allocation was not performed. The paper describes TCR Vbeta CDR3 sequencing of more than 120 peripheral blood samples, made up of under 50 ophthalmopathy patients, 70 to 80 hyperthyroidism patients and 17 progressor patients.

Rearrangement joined TRBV6-2 or TRBV6-3 to TRBJ1-2; the D gene lacks a confident call. Sequenced here: peripheral blood mononuclear cells (PBMCs), sampled at new diagnosis, from a patient treated with antithyroid drugs. This receptor was identified in a man in his forties or fifties with Graves disease. Donor details come from another sample of the same person, matched by shared clones. The CDR3 is CASSYSNINYGYTF. The DNA sequence is given as TGTGCCAGCAGTTACTCCAACATCAACTATGGCTACACCTTC.